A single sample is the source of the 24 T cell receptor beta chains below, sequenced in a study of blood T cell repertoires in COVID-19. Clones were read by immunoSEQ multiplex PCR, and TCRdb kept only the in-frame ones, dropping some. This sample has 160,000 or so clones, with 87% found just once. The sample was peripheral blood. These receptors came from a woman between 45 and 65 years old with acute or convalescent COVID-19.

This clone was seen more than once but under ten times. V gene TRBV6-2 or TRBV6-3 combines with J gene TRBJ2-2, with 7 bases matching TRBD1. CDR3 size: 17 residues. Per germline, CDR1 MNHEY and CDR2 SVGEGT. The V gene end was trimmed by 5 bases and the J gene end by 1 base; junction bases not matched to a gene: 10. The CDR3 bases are TGTGCCAGCAGTGGCCCCCCGGGACAGATGAACACCGGGGAGCTGTTTTTT. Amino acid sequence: CASSGPPGQMNTGELFF.

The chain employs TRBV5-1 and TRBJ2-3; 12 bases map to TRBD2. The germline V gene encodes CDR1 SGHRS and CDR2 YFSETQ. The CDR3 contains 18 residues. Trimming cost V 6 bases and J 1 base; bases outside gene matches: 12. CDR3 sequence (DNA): TGCGCCAGCACCTCAAGGCCTAGCGGGAGGGCCGGCACAGATACGCAGTATTTT. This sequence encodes CASTSRPSGRAGTDTQYF.

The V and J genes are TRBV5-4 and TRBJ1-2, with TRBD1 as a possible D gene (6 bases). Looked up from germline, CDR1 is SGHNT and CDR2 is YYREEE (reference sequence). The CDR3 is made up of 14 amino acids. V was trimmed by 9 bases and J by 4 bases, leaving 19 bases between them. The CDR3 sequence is CATLGQPFFYGYTF. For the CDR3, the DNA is TGTGCCACCCTAGGACAGCCCTTCTTCTATGGCTACACCTTC.

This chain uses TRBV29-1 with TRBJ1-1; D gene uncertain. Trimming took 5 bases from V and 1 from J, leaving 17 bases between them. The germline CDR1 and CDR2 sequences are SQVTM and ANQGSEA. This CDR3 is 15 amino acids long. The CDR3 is CSVRESASPNTEAFF. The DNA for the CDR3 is TGCAGCGTTCGGGAGTCAGCCTCCCCGAACACTGAAGCTTTCTTT.

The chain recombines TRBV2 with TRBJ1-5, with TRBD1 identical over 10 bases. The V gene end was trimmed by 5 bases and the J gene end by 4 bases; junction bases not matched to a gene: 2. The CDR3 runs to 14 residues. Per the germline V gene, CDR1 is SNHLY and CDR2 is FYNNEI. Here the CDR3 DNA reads TGTGCCAGCAGTACGGACAGGGGGAATCAGCCCCAGCATTTT. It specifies CASSTDRGNQPQHF.

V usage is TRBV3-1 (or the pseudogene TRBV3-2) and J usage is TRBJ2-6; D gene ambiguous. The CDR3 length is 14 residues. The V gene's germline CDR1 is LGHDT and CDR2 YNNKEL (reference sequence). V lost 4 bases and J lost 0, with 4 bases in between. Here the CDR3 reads CASSPSSGANVLTF. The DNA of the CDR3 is TGTGCCAGCAGCCCGTCCTCTGGGGCCAACGTCCTGACTTTC.

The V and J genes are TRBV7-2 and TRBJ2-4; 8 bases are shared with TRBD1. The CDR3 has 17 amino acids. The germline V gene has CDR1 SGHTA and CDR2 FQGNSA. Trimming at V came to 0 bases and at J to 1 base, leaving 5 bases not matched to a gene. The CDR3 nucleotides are TGTGCCAGCAGCTTAGCGCCGAACAGGGGGGCCAAAAACATTCAGTACTTC. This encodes CASSLAPNRGAKNIQYF.

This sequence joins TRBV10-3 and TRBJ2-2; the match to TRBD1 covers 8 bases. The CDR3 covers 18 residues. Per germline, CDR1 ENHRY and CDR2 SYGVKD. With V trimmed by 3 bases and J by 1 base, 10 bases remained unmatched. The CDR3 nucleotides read TGTGCCATCAGTGATAGTCAGGGGGCAAGGTTGAACACCGGGGAGCTGTTTTTT. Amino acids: CAISDSQGARLNTGELFF.

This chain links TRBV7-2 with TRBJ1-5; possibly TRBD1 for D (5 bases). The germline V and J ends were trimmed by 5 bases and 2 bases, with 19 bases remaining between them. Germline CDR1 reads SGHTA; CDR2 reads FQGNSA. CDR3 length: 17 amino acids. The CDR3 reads CASSPGGNPTGNQPQHF. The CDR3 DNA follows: TGTGCCAGCAGCCCGGGGGGGAACCCAACTGGCAATCAGCCCCAGCATTTT.

The DNA of the CDR3 is TGTGCCAGTAGTATGACAGGGTCCTACGAGCAGTACTTC. This encodes CASSMTGSYEQYF. The chain joins TRBV19 to TRBJ2-7; 7 bases align to TRBD1. CDR3 length equals 13 residues. Germline V lookup: CDR1 LNHDA, CDR2 SQIVND (reference sequence). V lost 3 bases to trimming and J lost 1 base; unmatched junction nucleotides: 0.

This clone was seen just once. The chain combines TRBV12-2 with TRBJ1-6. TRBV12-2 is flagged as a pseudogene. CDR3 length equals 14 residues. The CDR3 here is CASRFSQRSFSLHF. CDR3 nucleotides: TGTGCAAGTCGCTTTTCCCAACGGAGCTTCTCCCTCCACTTT.

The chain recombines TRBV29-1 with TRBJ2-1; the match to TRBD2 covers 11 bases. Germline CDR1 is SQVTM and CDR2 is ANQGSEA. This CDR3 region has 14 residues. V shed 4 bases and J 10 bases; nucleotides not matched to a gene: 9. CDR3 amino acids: CSVVVTSGNYEQFF. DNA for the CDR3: TGCAGCGTTGTTGTGACTAGCGGGAACTACGAGCAGTTCTTC.

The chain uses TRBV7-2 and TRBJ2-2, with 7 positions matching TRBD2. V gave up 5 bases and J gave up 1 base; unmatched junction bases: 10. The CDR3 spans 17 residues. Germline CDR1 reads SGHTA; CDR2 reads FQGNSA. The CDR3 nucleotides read TGTGCCAGCAGCCGGAAGGTGGGCGGGGGGAACACCGGGGAGCTGTTTTTT. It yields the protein CASSRKVGGGNTGELFF.

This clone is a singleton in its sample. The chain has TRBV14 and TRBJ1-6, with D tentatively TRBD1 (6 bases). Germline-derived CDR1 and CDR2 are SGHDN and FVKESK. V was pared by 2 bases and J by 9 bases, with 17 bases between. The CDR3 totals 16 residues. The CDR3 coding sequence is TGTGCCAGCAGCCAATTCCCGTACAGGGAAATTTCACCCCTCCACTTT. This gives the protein CASSQFPYREISPLHF. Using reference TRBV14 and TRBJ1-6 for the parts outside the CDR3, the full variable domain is EAGVTQFPSHSVIEKGQTVTLRCDPISGHDNLYWYRRVMGKEIKFLLHFVKESKQDESGMPNNRFLAERTGGTYSTLKVQPAELEDSGVYFCASSQFPYREISPLHFGNGTRLTVT.

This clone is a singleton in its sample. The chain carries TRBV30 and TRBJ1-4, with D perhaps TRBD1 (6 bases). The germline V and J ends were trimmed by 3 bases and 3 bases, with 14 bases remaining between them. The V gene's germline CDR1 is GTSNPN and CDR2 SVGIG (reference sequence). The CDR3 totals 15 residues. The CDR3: CAWSPLGASNEKLFF. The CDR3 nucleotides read TGTGCCTGGAGCCCATTGGGGGCGTCTAATGAAAAACTGTTTTTT. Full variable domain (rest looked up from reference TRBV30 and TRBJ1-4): SQTIHQWPATLVQPVGSPLSLECTVEGTSNPNLYWYRQAAGRGLQLLFYSVGIGQISSEVPQNLSASRPQDRQFILSSKKLLLSDSGFYLCAWSPLGASNEKLFFGSGTQLSVL.

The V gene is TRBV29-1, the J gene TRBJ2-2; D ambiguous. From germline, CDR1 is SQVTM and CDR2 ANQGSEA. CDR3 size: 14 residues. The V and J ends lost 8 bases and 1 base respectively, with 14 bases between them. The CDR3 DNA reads TGCAGCTTCACTCGATCAAGGAACACCGGGGAGCTGTTTTTT. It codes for CSFTRSRNTGELFF.

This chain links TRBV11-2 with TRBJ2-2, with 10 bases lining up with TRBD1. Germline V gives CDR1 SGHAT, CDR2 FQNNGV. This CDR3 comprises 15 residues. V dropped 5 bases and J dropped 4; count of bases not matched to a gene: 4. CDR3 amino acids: CASSTRTGGTGELFF. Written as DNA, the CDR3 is TGTGCCAGCAGCACAAGGACAGGGGGCACCGGGGAGCTGTTTTTT.

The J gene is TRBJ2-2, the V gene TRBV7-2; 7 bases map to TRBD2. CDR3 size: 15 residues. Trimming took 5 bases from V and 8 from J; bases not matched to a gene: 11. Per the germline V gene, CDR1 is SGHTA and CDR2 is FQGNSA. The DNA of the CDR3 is TGTGCCAGCAGCCTAGGGCCTCTAGCGGCAGGGGAGCTGTTTTTT. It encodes CASSLGPLAAGELFF.

The DNA for the CDR3 is TGTGCCAGCAGCCTACTGTGGGCTAGCACAGATACGCAGTATTTT. Encoded protein: CASSLLWASTDTQYF. The chain employs TRBV7-2 and TRBJ2-3; D call uncertain. This CDR3 has 15 residues. CDR1 and CDR2 (germline): SGHTA, FQGNSA. Trimming left V 5 bases short and J 0 bases short, with 12 bases between. Based on the CDR3 plus reference TRBV7-2 and TRBJ2-3, the full variable domain is GAGVSQSPSNKVTEKGKDVELRCDPISGHTALYWYRQSLGQGLEFLIYFQGNSAPDKSGLPSDRFSAERTGGSVSTLTIQRTQQEDSAVYLCASSLLWASTDTQYFGPGTRLTVL.

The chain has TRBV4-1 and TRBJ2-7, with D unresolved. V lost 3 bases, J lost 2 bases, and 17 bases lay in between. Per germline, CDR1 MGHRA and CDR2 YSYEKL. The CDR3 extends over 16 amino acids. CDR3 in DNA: TGCGCCAGCAGCCAGTTGTCAGGTTACCTTCCCTACGAGCAGTACTTC. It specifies CASSQLSGYLPYEQYF.

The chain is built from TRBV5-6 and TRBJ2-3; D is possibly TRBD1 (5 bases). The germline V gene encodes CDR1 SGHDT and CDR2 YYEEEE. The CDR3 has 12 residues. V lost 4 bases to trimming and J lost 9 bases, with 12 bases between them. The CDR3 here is CASSLWQGTQYF. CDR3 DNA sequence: TGTGCCAGCAGCCTTTGGCAGGGAACGCAGTATTTT.

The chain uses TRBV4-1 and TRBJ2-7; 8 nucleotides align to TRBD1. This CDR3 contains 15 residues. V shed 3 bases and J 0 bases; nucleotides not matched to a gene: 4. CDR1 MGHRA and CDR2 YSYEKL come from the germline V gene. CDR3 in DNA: TGCGCCAGCAGCCAGGGACAGGCGGCCTCCTACGAGCAGTACTTC. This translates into CASSQGQAASYEQYF.

The CDR3 nucleotides are TGTGCCAGCAGCCCCTTTGACATCCCCTCCCGCTACACCTTC. This sequence encodes CASSPFDIPSRYTF. This chain joins TRBV7-2 and TRBJ1-2; unclear D gene. Germline values: CDR1 SGHTA, CDR2 FQGNSA. The V end was cut by 5 bases, the J end by 9 bases, with 19 bases between. The CDR3 spans 14 residues. Full variable domain (missing parts from reference TRBV7-2 and TRBJ1-2): GAGVSQSPSNKVTEKGKDVELRCDPISGHTALYWYRQSLGQGLEFLIYFQGNSAPDKSGLPSDRFSAERTGGSVSTLTIQRTQQEDSAVYLCASSPFDIPSRYTFGSGTRLTVV.

DNA for the CDR3: TGTGCCAGCAGTCTTTCTCCAGGGCAACCTGGATTTTCACCCCTCCACTTT. Amino acid sequence: CASSLSPGQPGFSPLHF. V usage is TRBV27 and J usage is TRBJ1-6; TRBD1 might be the D (5 bases). The length of the CDR3 is 17 residues. The germline gives CDR1 MNHEY, CDR2 SMNVEV (reference sequence). V dropped 5 bases and J dropped 9 bases, with 23 bases sitting between them.